The 6 T cell receptor beta chains in this list originate from one sample, sequenced in a study of CD8+ T cells in alopecia areata. cDNA serving as the sequencing template came from extracted, reverse transcribed RNA. Assay used: immunoSEQ multiplex PCR; TCRdb lists only in-frame clones, some missing. In the table there are around 140,000 clones, around 86% of which are singletons. Sample: CD8+ T cells sorted from blood, taken at week 0. These receptors came from a human donor with alopecia areata.

This clone has just one count. The rearrangement links TRBV6-5 to TRBJ2-6; unclear D gene. CDR1 and CDR2 from the germline V gene are MNHEY and SVGAGI. The V end was cut by 5 bases, the J end by 0 bases, with 8 bases between. CDR3 size: 15 residues. DNA of the CDR3: TGTGCCAGCAGTCTAACAGACTCTGGGGCCAACGTCCTGACTTTC. This translates into CASSLTDSGANVLTF.

CDR3 nucleotide sequence: TGCGCCAGCAGCCACGTAACAGGACAGGGTCGAGATGAAAAACTGTTTTTT. Protein product: CASSHVTGQGRDEKLFF. The genes are TRBV4-1 and TRBJ1-4, with 8 positions matching TRBD1. V shed 3 bases and J 6 bases; nucleotides not matched to a gene: 12. There are 17 residues in the CDR3. The V gene's germline CDR1 is MGHRA and CDR2 YSYEKL.

This clone was counted once. This chain links TRBV6-1 with TRBJ2-7, with D uncertain. Germline-derived CDR1 and CDR2 are MNHNS and SASEGT. CDR3 length: 14 amino acids. V was pared by 2 bases and J by 4 bases, with 12 bases between. CDR3 nucleotides: TGTGCCAGCAGTGAACGGTCCGTACAATACGAGCAGTACTTC. Protein: CASSERSVQYEQYF.

The V and J genes are TRBV7-9 and TRBJ2-1, with D hard to call. Trimming took 0 bases from V and 1 from J, leaving 7 bases between them. This CDR3 spans 15 amino acids. Germline V gene sequence: CDR1 SEHNR, CDR2 FQNEAQ (reference sequence). CDR3 nucleotides: TGTGCCAGCAGCTTAGCAGTGAGTTCCTACAATGAGCAGTTCTTC. Translation: CASSLAVSSYNEQFF.

This clone was detected only a few times. The chain has TRBV5-6 and TRBJ1-5, with TRBD1 matching 8 bases. The CDR3 runs to 16 residues. Germline values: CDR1 SGHDT, CDR2 YYEEEE. Losses at the gene ends were 0 bases for V and 3 bases for J; bases not matched to a gene: 5. The CDR3 DNA follows: TGTGCCAGCAGCTTGGGCGACAGGGGACACAATCAGCCCCAGCATTTT. Translating it yields CASSLGDRGHNQPQHF.

V is TRBV27 and J is TRBJ1-1; D gene ambiguous. Germline CDR1 MNHEY, CDR2 SMNVEV (reference sequence). This CDR3 is 15 amino acids long. V was cut by 5 bases and J by 6 bases, with 19 bases left in between. In nucleotides, the CDR3 is TGTGCCAGCAGTCCGGAGGCGGGAGGATGGCCTGAAGCTTTCTTT. Amino acids: CASSPEAGGWPEAFF.